The present TCR beta chain was sequenced within a study of shared clonotypes between healthy human individuals. Naive CD8 cells comprised CD45RO-negative, CCR7-positively selected cells, excluding terminally differentiated effector memory CD45RA+ cells. Overall study results and limits: Sharing across four donors was highest in naive CD4 (around 5%) and lowest in memory CD8 (approximately 0.4%). Clonotypes which were not shared had lower generation probabilities than clonotypes that all four donors shared.

Genomic DNA of each subset was evenly split across several immunoSEQ plates. Only in-frame clones appear in the TCRdb table, and some are missing; sequencing was by immunoSEQ multiplex PCR. This table holds around 2,000,000 clones, 93% found once. The germline V gene has CDR1 GTSNPN and CDR2 SVGIG (reference sequence). The CDR3 has 13 amino acids. Trimming removed 2 bases at V and 7 bases at J, with 12 bases between. This clone was picked up one time. Its matching antigen is unknown. The sequenced material came from naive CD8+ T cells from PBMCs. This sequence originates from a man aged 18 to 30 in good health. Some clones in this sample may be carry-over from other donors' samples. The chain employs TRBV30 and TRBJ2-1, with a weak D call TRBD2 (6 bases). CDR3 loop: CAWSWRVANEQFF. The CDR3 DNA follows: TGTGCCTGGAGTTGGAGGGTAGCGAATGAGCAGTTCTTC. Together with reference TRBV30 and TRBJ2-1, the CDR3 gives the full variable domain: SQTIHQWPATLVQPVGSPLSLECTVEGTSNPNLYWYRQAAGRGLQLLFYSVGIGQISSEVPQNLSASRPQDRQFILSSKKLLLSDSGFYLCAWSWRVANEQFFGPGTRLTVL.